The table lists the clone carrying this T cell receptor (beta chain) with a few counts. Its antigen is as yet unknown. The sample belongs to a study of spatial heterogeneity in lung cancer. Study-level background: Alpha-chain sequences were consistently detected less often than beta-chain sequences. Broader study findings: Expanded tumor TCRs that were ubiquitous appeared in blood more at resection than follow-up.

TCRdb independently ran MiXCR on the 5' RACE reads; one entry per CDR3 protein. This repertoire shows tens of thousands of distinct CDR3 sequences, about 12% found once; its top ten account for over 40%. J lost 2 bases, V lost 7 bases, and 14 bases had no gene match. Germline V gives CDR1 LGHDT, CDR2 YNNKEL (reference sequence). This CDR3 contains 17 residues. The sample's time point: sample taken at primary tumor resection. The donor population consisted of approximately 68 patients with untreated, early-stage non-small cell lung cancer. In each case, whole RNA from tumor, nontumor lung or frozen PBMC was sequenced unsorted.

This TCR derives from a male donor with early-stage non-small cell lung cancer. The specimen was PBMCs, collected at surgery. This rearrangement joins TRBV3-1 to TRBJ2-3; TRBD2 matches 8 bases. CDR3 in amino acids: CASTRGGLGLSTDTQYF. CDR3 coding DNA: TGTGCCAGCACGAGGGGGGGACTAGGCCTTTCCACAGATACGCAGTATTTT.